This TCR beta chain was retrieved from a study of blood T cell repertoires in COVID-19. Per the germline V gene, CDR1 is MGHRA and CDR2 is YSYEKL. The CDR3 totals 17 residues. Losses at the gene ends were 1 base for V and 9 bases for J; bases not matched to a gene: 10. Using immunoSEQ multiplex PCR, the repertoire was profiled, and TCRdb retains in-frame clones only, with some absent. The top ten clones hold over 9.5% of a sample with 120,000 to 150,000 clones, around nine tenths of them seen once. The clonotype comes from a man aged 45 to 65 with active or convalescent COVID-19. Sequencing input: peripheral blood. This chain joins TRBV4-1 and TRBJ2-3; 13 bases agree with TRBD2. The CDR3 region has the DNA TGCGCCAGCAGCCAAGTAGGACTAGCGGGAGTAGGCTACACGCAGTATTTT. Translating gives CASSQVGLAGVGYTQYF.